Listed below are T cell receptor beta chains from one sample, sequenced in a study of T cells after posttransplantation cyclophosphamide. TCRdb's table, derived via immunoSEQ multiplex PCR, lists solely in-frame clones and lacks some. The sample has tens of thousands of clones; around four fifths are singletons. This specimen consisted of CD4+ T cells sorted from blood, obtained roughly 250 weeks after a stem cell transplant with posttransplant cyclophosphamide. These TCRs come from a female patient aged 40 to 50 who received an allogeneic stem cell transplant from a related donor, was CMV-positive, and had no GVHD. Part of the T cells may come from the graft donor. Both conserved end residues are part of each CDR3. Each record gives: V gene, D gene, CDR3 length, clone size, J gene, CDR3 protein, CDR3 DNA. A D gene is named only where the DNA matches it firmly. Size tells how often a clone was seen (once, few, many) or the class of an expanded clone, and some rows leave it out.

v_call: TRBV2
d_call: TRBD1
cdr3_length: 14
clone_size: .
j_call: TRBJ1-1
cdr3_aa: CASSRRTGTTEAFF
cdr3_nt: TGTGCCAGCAGTCGGAGGACAGGGACCACTGAAGCTTTCTTT

v_call: TRBV11-2
d_call: TRBD2
cdr3_length: 15
clone_size: .
j_call: TRBJ2-7
cdr3_aa: CASSLERGDPYEQYF
cdr3_nt: TGTGCCAGCAGCTTAGAGCGGGGGGACCCCTACGAGCAGTACTTC

v_call: TRBV6-5
d_call: .
cdr3_length: 13
clone_size: .
j_call: TRBJ1-1
cdr3_aa: CASINGRNTEAFF
cdr3_nt: TGTGCCAGCATCAATGGGAGAAACACTGAAGCTTTCTTT

v_call: TRBV11-1
d_call: TRBD1
cdr3_length: 14
clone_size: .
j_call: TRBJ2-2
cdr3_aa: CASSSTGYGGELFF
cdr3_nt: TGTGCCAGCAGCTCGACAGGGTATGGGGGGGAGCTGTTTTTT

v_call: TRBV7-2
d_call: TRBD2
cdr3_length: 16
clone_size: .
j_call: TRBJ2-1
cdr3_aa: CASSSDSGGLYNEQFF
cdr3_nt: TGTGCCAGCAGCTCCGATAGCGGGGGGCTTTACAATGAGCAGTTCTTC

v_call: TRBV5-6
d_call: TRBD1
cdr3_length: 15
clone_size: once
j_call: TRBJ1-6
cdr3_aa: CASSSPAGQPSPLHF
cdr3_nt: TGTGCCAGCAGCTCACCGGCGGGACAGCCTTCACCCCTCCACTTT

v_call: TRBV5-6
d_call: .
cdr3_length: 14
clone_size: .
j_call: TRBJ1-2
cdr3_aa: CASSFIGQNYGYTF
cdr3_nt: TGTGCCAGCAGCTTCATAGGACAAAACTATGGCTACACCTTC

v_call: TRBV10-3
d_call: TRBD1
cdr3_length: 14
clone_size: .
j_call: TRBJ1-1
cdr3_aa: CAISGGQANTEAFF
cdr3_nt: TGTGCCATCAGCGGGGGACAGGCTAACACTGAAGCTTTCTTT

v_call: TRBV4-1
d_call: .
cdr3_length: 15
clone_size: .
j_call: TRBJ1-6
cdr3_aa: CASSLLAGANSPLHF
cdr3_nt: TGCGCCAGCAGTCTGCTGGCAGGGGCGAATTCACCCCTCCACTTT

v_call: TRBV15
d_call: .
cdr3_length: 15
clone_size: few
j_call: TRBJ2-5
cdr3_aa: CATSLGGTVQETQYF
cdr3_nt: TGTGCCACCAGCTTAGGGGGAACAGTCCAAGAGACCCAGTACTTC

v_call: TRBV6-6
d_call: .
cdr3_length: 16
clone_size: .
j_call: TRBJ2-7
cdr3_aa: CASRGILTESGYEQYF
cdr3_nt: TGTGCCAGCAGGGGGATTTTGACAGAAAGTGGGTACGAGCAGTACTTC

v_call: TRBV7-6
d_call: TRBD2
cdr3_length: 16
clone_size: .
j_call: TRBJ2-5
cdr3_aa: CASSLAAGAGGETQYF
cdr3_nt: TGTGCCAGCAGCTTAGCAGCCGGCGCCGGGGGGGAGACCCAGTACTTC

v_call: TRBV19
d_call: TRBD1
cdr3_length: 17
clone_size: .
j_call: TRBJ1-1
cdr3_aa: CASSINRGTGASTEAFF
cdr3_nt: TGTGCCAGTAGTATCAATAGAGGGACAGGGGCTTCCACTGAAGCTTTCTTT

v_call: TRBV19
d_call: TRBD1
cdr3_length: 14
clone_size: .
j_call: TRBJ2-7
cdr3_aa: CASRRQGARDEQYF
cdr3_nt: TGTGCCAGTAGGAGGCAGGGGGCGCGGGACGAGCAGTACTTC

v_call: TRBV10-3
d_call: TRBD2
cdr3_length: 14
clone_size: .
j_call: TRBJ2-3
cdr3_aa: CAISEAGGPDTQYF
cdr3_nt: TGTGCCATCAGTGAAGCGGGGGGCCCAGATACGCAGTATTTT

v_call: TRBV7-2
d_call: .
cdr3_length: 13
clone_size: .
j_call: TRBJ2-7
cdr3_aa: CASSSAGQGEQYF
cdr3_nt: TGTGCCAGCAGCAGTGCAGGGCAAGGCGAGCAGTACTTC

v_call: TRBV5-5
d_call: .
cdr3_length: 13
clone_size: .
j_call: TRBJ1-1
cdr3_aa: CASSSRQANEAFF
cdr3_nt: TGTGCCAGCAGCTCCCGACAGGCGAATGAAGCTTTCTTT

v_call: TRBV29-1
d_call: .
cdr3_length: 13
clone_size: .
j_call: TRBJ2-5
cdr3_aa: CSARDFAQETQYF
cdr3_nt: TGCAGCGCCCGGGACTTCGCCCAAGAGACCCAGTACTTC

v_call: TRBV5-6
d_call: TRBD2
cdr3_length: 15
clone_size: .
j_call: TRBJ2-7
cdr3_aa: CASSSGLAGHYEQYF
cdr3_nt: TGTGCCAGCAGCTCCGGACTAGCGGGCCACTACGAGCAGTACTTC

v_call: TRBV11-2
d_call: .
cdr3_length: 11
clone_size: .
j_call: TRBJ2-5
cdr3_aa: CASSAGETQYF
cdr3_nt: TGTGCCAGCAGCGCGGGGGAGACCCAGTACTTC

v_call: TRBV7-9
d_call: TRBD1
cdr3_length: 14
clone_size: .
j_call: TRBJ1-1
cdr3_aa: CASSPRQGNTEAFF
cdr3_nt: TGTGCCAGCAGCCCCCGACAGGGGAACACTGAAGCTTTCTTT

v_call: TRBV9
d_call: .
cdr3_length: 18
clone_size: .
j_call: TRBJ2-3
cdr3_aa: CASSVSVWGDVSTDTQYF
cdr3_nt: TGTGCCAGCAGCGTATCGGTGTGGGGGGACGTGAGCACAGATACGCAGTATTTT

v_call: TRBV6-5
d_call: .
cdr3_length: 14
clone_size: .
j_call: TRBJ1-2
cdr3_aa: CASSYGSSQLRYTF
cdr3_nt: TGTGCCAGCAGTTATGGTAGCAGCCAACTACGCTACACCTTC

v_call: TRBV6-5
d_call: TRBD1
cdr3_length: 15
clone_size: few
j_call: TRBJ1-2
cdr3_aa: CASSYPGQGMRGYTF
cdr3_nt: TGTGCCAGCAGTTACCCGGGACAGGGGATGAGGGGCTACACCTTC

v_call: TRBV9
d_call: .
cdr3_length: 15
clone_size: .
j_call: TRBJ2-6
cdr3_aa: CASSGTGSGANVLTF
cdr3_nt: TGTGCCAGCAGCGGTACGGGCTCTGGGGCCAACGTCCTGACTTTC

v_call: TRBV6-5
d_call: TRBD1
cdr3_length: 14
clone_size: .
j_call: TRBJ2-7
cdr3_aa: CASKTGGNSYEQYF
cdr3_nt: TGTGCCAGCAAAACAGGGGGTAATTCCTACGAGCAGTACTTC

v_call: TRBV7-2
d_call: .
cdr3_length: 14
clone_size: .
j_call: TRBJ2-1
cdr3_aa: CASSLPGTYNEQFF
cdr3_nt: TGTGCCAGCAGCTTACCCGGGACTTACAATGAGCAGTTCTTC

v_call: TRBV19
d_call: TRBD2
cdr3_length: 14
clone_size: .
j_call: TRBJ2-3
cdr3_aa: CATTKRGQTDTQYF
cdr3_nt: TGTGCCACCACCAAGCGGGGGCAGACAGATACGCAGTATTTT

v_call: TRBV5-1
d_call: TRBD1
cdr3_length: 13
clone_size: once
j_call: TRBJ2-3
cdr3_aa: CASSTGGADTQYF
cdr3_nt: TGCGCCAGTTCGACAGGGGGTGCAGATACGCAGTATTTT